The T cell receptor (beta chain) under discussion was sequenced for a study of response to subunit inactivated influenza vaccine. Study-level findings and limits: Each seasonal influenza vaccination, the authors suggested, recruits few new T cells.

Points on this clonotype: Its antigen is not known.

The CDR3 is made up of 12 amino acids. The germline CDR1 and CDR2 sequences are KGHSH and LQKENI. The V gene end was trimmed by 0 bases and the J gene end by 13 bases; junction bases not matched to a gene: 6. TCRdb re-called the RT-PCR reads through MiXCR, storing one row per CDR3 protein. The sample has about 780,000 distinct CDR3 sequences, approximately 18% seen once. The sequencing here drew on PBMCs from blood, taken roughly 5 days after vaccination. This clonotype originated in a man aged 45-60 years who received an inactivated influenza vaccine. The chain joins TRBV18 to TRBJ2-7; the match to TRBD2 covers 7 bases. For the CDR3, the DNA is TGTGCCAGCTCACCACCTGGCGGGAGTCAATACTTC. Translating gives CASSPPGGSQYF.